Below are 3 T cell receptor beta chains sequenced from a single sample in a study of T cells in women clearing cervical HPV infection. Libraries were prepared by immunoSEQ multiplex PCR; TCRdb keeps only in-frame clonotypes and omits some of them. The sample spans 20,000 to 25,000 clones; the ten largest clones claim under 10%. Sequenced sample: blood buffy coat. These receptors all stem from a woman aged 18-70 years with a cervical HPV16 infection that either progressed to CIN3+ or cleared (not recorded which).

To note about this clone: The read ends 3 residues early relative to the CDR3; the germline J gene fills the gap. This rearrangement joins TRBV5-1 to TRBJ1-1; 9 bases map to TRBD1. Unmatched junction bases numbered 7, after V lost 1 base and J lost 0 bases. Germline V gene lookup returns CDR1 SGHRS and CDR2 YFSETQ. The length of the CDR3 is 17 residues. The CDR3 reads CASSLSVGTGMNTEAFF. The CDR3 DNA, read in part, is TGCGCCAGCAGCTTGTCTGTTGGGACAGGGATGAACACTGAA.

A word on this clone: Read coverage stops 3 residues before the CDR3 terminus; the germline J gene supplies the remainder. This chain connects TRBV20-1 to TRBJ2-7; weak D call: TRBD1 (5 bases). Between the trimmed V and J ends, which lost 0 bases and 0 bases, there was a span of 12 bases. Germline assignment: CDR1 DFQATT and CDR2 SNEGSKA (reference sequence). The CDR3 is 15 residues long. CDR3 residues: CSARDHRRGSYEQYF. Partial CDR3 DNA: TGCAGTGCTAGAGATCACCGAAGGGGCTCCTACGAG.

Points on this clone: The read halts 3 residues ahead of the CDR3 end, with the missing end drawn from the germline J gene. V and J are TRBV5-1 and TRBJ2-3, with 11 bases lining up with TRBD1. From germline, CDR1 is SGHRS and CDR2 YFSETQ. This CDR3 is 13 amino acids long. V gave up 8 bases and J gave up 3 bases; unmatched junction bases: 2. The CDR3 loop reads CASGQGATDTQYF. CDR3 DNA, as far as it was read: TGCGCCAGTGGACAGGGGGCAACAGATACG.